This T cell receptor beta chain was documented in a study of T cell repertoires in cytomegalovirus infection. Overall study findings and caveats: Totalled public TCR beta family frequency picked out people who carried CMV plus the relevant HLA.

TCRdb re-called the reads through MiXCR, storing one row per CDR3 protein. The sample holds fewer than 400,000 distinct CDR3 sequences, around 18% seen once. The table lists this clonotype with many counts. Its antigen is not identified. The material sequenced was PBMCs. The receptor's source is a human donor in good health (CMV status not recorded). Some clones in this sample may be carry-over from other donors' samples.

The CDR3 DNA reads as TGTGCCAGCAGCTTGGACGTTAGTCCGTACAATGAGCAGTTCTTC. Protein sequence: CASSLDVSPYNEQFF. The chain joins TRBV7-2 to TRBJ2-1; D not resolved. Looked up from germline, CDR1 is SGHTA and CDR2 is FQGNSA. The CDR3 has 15 residues. The V and J ends lost 3 bases and 4 bases respectively, with 13 bases between them.